This T cell receptor beta chain comes out of a study of identical twins listed by TCRdb under 2016. About the full investigation: The study deep-sequenced TCR alpha and beta repertoires from monozygotic twins, unrelated adults of various ages and cord blood to test whether fetal clonotypes persist. To rule out contamination, replicate twin experiments were performed at different times with different library preparation protocols. Results and caveats for the whole study, not just this receptor: Excess twin sharing in beta out-of-frame sequences was weaker because fewer shared sequences lowered the signal-to-noise ratio. Conclusions relied on cross-sectional statistical analysis, since the same donors could not be followed over many years. Invariant T cells such as MAIT and iNKT could partly confound zero-insertion analyses, though diverse VJ usage argued against this for most clonotypes. Fewer insertions were carried by abundant cord blood beta clonotypes, a similar but weaker trend appeared in young adult naive repertoires, and no such trend appeared in memory repertoires. In monozygotic twins, recombination models systematically underestimated out-of-frame TCR alpha sharing, but the models matched the sharing seen between unrelated individuals. Compared with coincidental sharing between unrelated individuals, out-of-frame TCR alpha sequences shared between twins showed an excess of sequences with low generation probability.

This clonotype turned up a few times. The specificity of this receptor is unknown. Per-base qualities were not stored, and no clone one base away is much larger. Every donor was a healthy Caucasian. Three pairs of female monozygotic twins, all aged about 18 to 30 years, were included in the twin cohort. The RNA used for TCR libraries was isolated from peripheral blood mononuclear cells. The protocol used for the library was 5' RACE. Sequencing relied on an Illumina HiSeq 2000. Template switching added a universal primer binding site, and the final cDNA carried a unique molecular identifier that allowed TCR cDNA molecules to be counted accurately. Specific primers in the conserved constant-segment region were used to synthesize first-strand cDNA for TCR alpha and beta chains. To control for contamination, every cDNA library carried two barcodes: a SMART-Mk sample barcode plus Illumina barcodes. Two successive PCR steps introduced TruSeq adapter sequences along with Illumina sample barcodes. Sequencing of the TCR alpha and beta cDNA libraries was done on the Illumina HiSeq platform using custom primers. The authors' pipeline ran thus. Unique molecular identifiers were extracted from raw reads with MiGEC, and CDR3 positions were determined with MiXCR. For each individual, recombination models were inferred using an EM algorithm with the repgenHMM and IGoR tools. The analysis of shared clonotypes was done with the tcR package in R, with sharing normalized by the product of cloneset sizes. Out-of-frame nonproductive sequences were analyzed to study raw recombination free of thymic and clonal selection effects. Through fastp at Q25 and MiXCR, TCRdb rebuilt clones from the public reads, retaining in-frame beta chains. Rows are unified per CDR3 protein, each entry keeping the most common DNA and genes. What appears here as the V and J calls and clone size reflects TCRdb's work, not the paper's. The sample table lists 450,000 to 650,000 distinct CDR3 sequences, 9.6% of them with a count of one. The ten largest account for under 3% of the sample.

These data were also filed under a second study, of yellow fever vaccine responses in identical twins. The second study's paper adds: The T cell response to vaccination in identical twins was reported by the authors to appear partly convergent and partly personalized. In the study, vaccine-responding T cell clones were precisely tracked in identical twins.

The sequencing sample was made of PBMCs. The origin of this receptor is a woman in her late teens or twenties in good health.

At the DNA level, the sequence is TGTGCCAGCGGGTCCAGGCTCACACGGAACACTGAAGCTTTCTTT. The resulting protein is CASGSRLTRNTEAFF. The chain joins TRBV6-2 or TRBV6-3 to TRBJ1-1; the D gene identity is not certain. The CDR3, from cysteine to phenylalanine, totals 15 residues. Only CDR3 DNA is held: 45 bases, read in frame from base 1. The germline V gene gives CDR1 as MNHEY and CDR2 as SVGEGT. V lost 8 bases and J lost 1 base; the stretch between them is 17 bases long.